This entry lists 30 T cell receptor beta chains sequenced from one sample in a study of cytomegalovirus exposure and HLA in healthy donors. PCR used 60 Vbeta primers and 13 Jbeta primers. Clones were sequenced by immunoSEQ multiplex PCR, and TCRdb holds only the in-frame ones, with some missing. The profile shows under 250,000 clones, over 65% of them singletons. The specimen sequenced was PBMCs. These receptors originate from a human donor in good health.

This chain connects TRBV15 to TRBJ1-1; possibly TRBD1 for D (5 bases). The V end was cut by 5 bases, the J end by 6 bases, with 16 bases between. Germline V gene data show CDR1 as LNHNV and CDR2 as YYDKDF (reference sequence). The CDR3 runs to 14 residues. CDR3 residues: CATSGRSGIPEAFF. The CDR3 DNA follows: TGTGCCACCAGCGGACGATCAGGGATTCCTGAAGCTTTCTTT.

The chain links TRBV19 to TRBJ2-2; 15 nucleotides align to TRBD2. The ends lost 3 bases at V and 4 bases at J; junction bases unmatched: 3. Germline assignment: CDR1 LNHDA and CDR2 SQIVND (reference sequence). This CDR3 comprises 17 residues. CDR3 amino acids: CASSMGLAGGPTGELFF. The CDR3 DNA reads TGTGCCAGTAGTATGGGACTAGCGGGAGGCCCCACCGGGGAGCTGTTTTTT.

The J gene is TRBJ2-7, the V gene TRBV6-5, with 10 positions matching TRBD1. The V gene's germline CDR1 is MNHEY and CDR2 SVGAGI. The trim removed 5 bases at V and 5 bases at J, leaving 3 bases unmatched. The CDR3 is 13 amino acids. CDR3 nucleotide sequence: TGTGCCAGCAGTGTCGGGACAGGGGACGAGCAGTACTTC. This sequence encodes CASSVGTGDEQYF.

The rearrangement links TRBV7-9 to TRBJ1-5; D not certain. Trimming took off 1 base at V and 3 bases at J, with 7 bases between the two ends. This CDR3 region has 14 residues. The germline V gene has CDR1 SEHNR and CDR2 FQNEAQ (reference sequence). This CDR3 reads CASSLVDTNQPQHF. DNA for the CDR3: TGTGCCAGCAGCTTAGTCGACACCAATCAGCCCCAGCATTTT.

This chain joins TRBV4-1 and TRBJ2-2, with D possibly being TRBD2 (6 bases). V lost 1 base to trimming and J lost 1 base, with 13 bases between them. The CDR3 extends over 17 amino acids. The germline V gene has CDR1 MGHRA and CDR2 YSYEKL. The CDR3 nucleotides read TGCGCCAGCAGCCAAGGGAGGGCCGGACAGAACACCGGGGAGCTGTTTTTT. The encoded protein is CASSQGRAGQNTGELFF.

The chain has TRBV6-1 and TRBJ2-1; D possibly corresponds to TRBD1 (6 bases). The CDR3 has 12 residues. Between the trimmed V and J ends, which lost 8 bases and 7 bases, there was a span of 12 bases. CDR1 is MNHNS, CDR2 SASEGT, per germline. The CDR3 DNA reads TGTGCCAGCGCTAGTGGGACAAATGAGCAGTTCTTC. It yields the protein CASASGTNEQFF.

This clone was observed once. This sequence joins TRBV19 and TRBJ2-2; 7 bases match TRBD1. After removal of 5 bases from V and 7 bases from J, the junction contained 13 bases not matched to a gene. The germline gives CDR1 LNHDA, CDR2 SQIVND (reference sequence). This CDR3 comprises 16 residues. CDR3 sequence: CASSAILTGIGGELFF. For the CDR3, the DNA is TGTGCCAGTAGTGCGATCCTGACAGGGATCGGCGGGGAGCTGTTTTTT.

The CDR3 DNA reads TGTGCCAGCAGTTGGGGTAAGGGGGCGACCGGGGAGCTGTTTTTT. It is translated as CASSWGKGATGELFF. The chain joins TRBV6-5 to TRBJ2-2; the match to TRBD1 covers 7 bases. The germline gives CDR1 MNHEY, CDR2 SVGAGI. Trimming at V came to 4 bases and at J to 5 bases, leaving 7 bases not matched to a gene. This CDR3 comprises 15 residues.

The chain carries TRBV6-5 and TRBJ2-7; 7 bases map to TRBD2. Trimming took 0 bases from V and 3 from J; bases not matched to a gene: 2. Germline V gene sequence: CDR1 MNHEY, CDR2 SVGAGI. The length of the CDR3 is 14 residues. Written as DNA, the CDR3 is TGTGCCAGCAGTTACTCAAGCGGGATCTACGAGCAGTACTTC. This gives the protein CASSYSSGIYEQYF.

The chain is built from TRBV5-1 and TRBJ1-3; D unclear. Deletions cut 5 bases from V and 0 bases from J, with 9 bases between. The CDR3 spans 14 residues. Per germline, CDR1 SGHRS and CDR2 YFSETQ. The CDR3 bases are TGCGCCAGCAGTAGATCGTCCTCTGGAAACACCATATATTTT. Protein product: CASSRSSSGNTIYF.

In its sample, this clone was seen a few times. The rearrangement links TRBV6-4 to TRBJ2-1; 12 bases align to TRBD2. In germline, CDR1 is MRHNA, CDR2 SNTAGT. This CDR3 region has 15 residues. With 4 bases clipped from V and 10 bases from J, the junction kept 8 bases outside the gene matches. Written as DNA, the CDR3 is TGTGCCAGCAGTGGCCTAGCGGGAGGGCCGGGGGAGCAGTTCTTC. Protein product: CASSGLAGGPGEQFF.

V is TRBV2 and J is TRBJ2-1, with TRBD1 matching 10 bases. Germline loops: CDR1 SNHLY, CDR2 FYNNEI. V was pared by 3 bases and J by 7 bases, with 6 bases of the junction left unmatched. The CDR3 spans 15 residues. DNA of the CDR3: TGTGCCAGCAGTGAGGGACAGGGGAAGGTAAATGAGCAGTTCTTC. This gives the protein CASSEGQGKVNEQFF.

The rearrangement joins TRBV14 to TRBJ2-7; D not resolved. V gave up 6 bases and J gave up 0 bases, with 9 bases separating them. CDR1 and CDR2 (germline): SGHDN, FVKESK. This CDR3 is 13 amino acids long. This CDR3 reads CASSSLNSYEQYF. CDR3 coding DNA: TGTGCCAGCAGTTCACTTAACTCCTACGAGCAGTACTTC. The whole variable domain, filled in from reference TRBV14 and TRBJ2-7, reads EAGVTQFPSHSVIEKGQTVTLRCDPISGHDNLYWYRRVMGKEIKFLLHFVKESKQDESGMPNNRFLAERTGGTYSTLKVQPAELEDSGVYFCASSSLNSYEQYFGPGTRLTVT.

V and J are TRBV19 and TRBJ1-1; possible D gene TRBD1, 5 bases. Germline V gene data show CDR1 as LNHDA and CDR2 as SQIVND (reference sequence). V was pared by 4 bases and J by 5 bases, with 14 bases between. The CDR3 loop spans 14 amino acids. CDR3: CASSTFPGKTEAFF. CDR3 nucleotides: TGTGCCAGTAGTACCTTTCCAGGGAAAACTGAAGCTTTCTTT.

The gene calls are TRBV19 and TRBJ1-2; 10 bases align to TRBD1. CDR1 is LNHDA and CDR2 is SQIVND in the germline V gene (reference sequence). Losses at the gene ends were 5 bases for V and 7 bases for J; bases not matched to a gene: 4. The CDR3 contains 13 residues. This CDR3 reads CASSPTGGFGYTF. The CDR3 DNA follows: TGTGCCAGTAGTCCGACAGGGGGCTTTGGCTACACCTTC.

The V and J genes are TRBV19 and TRBJ2-3; D perhaps matches TRBD2 (7 bases). V was cut by 3 bases and J by 3 bases, with 16 bases left in between. Germline V gives CDR1 LNHDA, CDR2 SQIVND (reference sequence). This CDR3 has 16 residues. For the CDR3, the DNA is TGTGCCAGTAGTATTCAGGCCAGGGGAGGGACAGATACGCAGTATTTT. Translated: CASSIQARGGTDTQYF.

This clone was detected only a few times. The chain combines TRBV14 with TRBJ2-1, with D possibly being TRBD2 (6 bases). The CDR3 runs 14 residues. Germline V lookup: CDR1 SGHDN, CDR2 FVKESK. V was pared by 6 bases and J by 3 bases, with 12 bases between. CDR3 residues: CASRSTGGYNEQFF. In DNA form, the CDR3 reads TGTGCCAGCAGGAGCACCGGGGGCTACAATGAGCAGTTCTTC.

The rearrangement uses TRBV18 and TRBJ1-1, with 7 bases fitting TRBD1. This CDR3 spans 15 amino acids. The V gene end was trimmed by 4 bases and the J gene end by 4 bases; junction bases not matched to a gene: 9. Germline assignment: CDR1 KGHSH and CDR2 LQKENI. CDR3 amino acids: CASSRATGSATEAFF. The DNA of the CDR3 is TGTGCCAGCTCACGCGCGACAGGGTCGGCCACTGAAGCTTTCTTT.

This clone came up a few times. This chain connects TRBV6-6 to TRBJ2-7; TRBD1 matches at 9 bases. CDR1 and CDR2 from the germline V gene are MNHNY and SVGAGI (reference sequence). CDR3 length equals 13 residues. Trimming at V came to 2 bases and at J to 9 bases, leaving 5 bases not matched to a gene. CDR3 residues: CASSYGTGTWQYF. The CDR3 nucleotides are TGTGCCAGCAGTTACGGGACAGGGACTTGGCAGTACTTC.

This chain joins TRBV29-1 and TRBJ2-7, with 9 bases lining up with TRBD2. Unmatched junction bases numbered 2, after V lost 4 bases and J lost 1 base. This CDR3 is 13 amino acids long. CDR1 SQVTM and CDR2 ANQGSEA come from the germline V gene. As DNA, the CDR3 is TGCAGCGTTGTGACTAGCGGTTCCTACGAGCAGTACTTC. It codes for CSVVTSGSYEQYF.

This sequence joins TRBV29-1 and TRBJ2-5, with TRBD2 matching over 14 bases. This CDR3 is 16 amino acids long. The trim removed 5 bases at V and 5 bases at J, leaving 10 bases unmatched. Germline CDR1 and CDR2: SQVTM and ANQGSEA. The CDR3 bases are TGCAGCGTTCCAAGACTAGCGGGAGGGCCGTTGGAGACCCAGTACTTC. Its protein is CSVPRLAGGPLETQYF.

The sample holds one count of this clone. The chain carries TRBV5-1 and TRBJ2-3, with TRBD1 identical over 9 bases. The CDR3 covers 13 residues. With 0 bases clipped from V and 14 bases from J, the junction kept 7 bases outside the gene matches. The germline V gene has CDR1 SGHRS and CDR2 YFSETQ. Here the CDR3 DNA reads TGCGCCAGCAGCTTGGCTCCGGGACAGGGTCGGTATTTT. Its translation: CASSLAPGQGRYF.

The gene calls are TRBV18 and TRBJ1-1; D might be TRBD1 (6 bases). This CDR3 region has 14 residues. Germline loops: CDR1 KGHSH, CDR2 LQKENI. V gave up 6 bases and J gave up 6 bases, with 17 bases separating them. CDR3 loop: CASSDWGKGAEAFF. CDR3 DNA sequence: TGTGCCAGCTCCGACTGGGGGAAGGGGGCTGAAGCTTTCTTT.

The chain recombines TRBV7-9 with TRBJ1-5; D call uncertain. CDR3 length: 14 residues. Germline loops: CDR1 SEHNR, CDR2 FQNEAQ (reference sequence). V was shortened by 1 base and J by 4 bases, with 8 bases between the two germline ends. CDR3 residues: CASSLGLRNQPQHF. CDR3 in DNA: TGTGCCAGCAGCTTAGGTCTGCGGAATCAGCCCCAGCATTTT.

V usage is TRBV5-6 and J usage is TRBJ2-1; 8 bases agree with TRBD2. V lost 4 bases, J lost 8 bases, and 14 bases stayed unmatched. Germline lookup yields CDR1 SGHDT and CDR2 YYEEEE. This CDR3 comprises 16 residues. This chain's CDR3 is CASSVGLASYGDEQFF. The CDR3 DNA sequence: TGTGCCAGCAGCGTCGGACTAGCCTCGTACGGGGATGAGCAGTTCTTC.

This sequence joins TRBV25-1 and TRBJ2-1; 7 bases match TRBD2. The CDR3 runs 14 residues. V trimming: 6 bases; J trimming: 8 bases; junction bases outside the gene matches: 10. In germline, CDR1 is MGHDK, CDR2 SYGVNS. Here the CDR3 DNA reads TGTGCCAGCAGAGCTAGCGGACGGCGTGATGAGCAGTTCTTC. Protein product: CASRASGRRDEQFF.

V usage is TRBV7-3 and J usage is TRBJ2-1; D remains unclear. V shed 4 bases and J shed 7 bases, with 11 bases lying between them. CDR1 is SGHTA, CDR2 FQGTGA, per germline. This CDR3 region has 13 residues. The CDR3 protein is CASSSYLWNEQFF. The CDR3 DNA follows: TGTGCCAGCAGCTCATATCTATGGAATGAGCAGTTCTTC.

The chain has TRBV18 and TRBJ1-5, with D unresolved. The CDR3 consists of 14 residues. Germline-derived CDR1 and CDR2 are KGHSH and LQKENI. V was cut by 3 bases and J by 6 bases, with 12 bases left in between. CDR3 nucleotides: TGTGCCAGCTCACCGATCCACTCGGGTCAGCCCCAGCATTTT. Protein sequence: CASSPIHSGQPQHF.

On this clone itself: The sample carries other DNA sequences with the same CDR3. V gene TRBV20-1 combines with J gene TRBJ2-7, with D uncertain. Per the germline V gene, CDR1 is DFQATT and CDR2 is SNEGSKA (reference sequence). The CDR3 sequence is 11 residues long. Trimming took 1 base from V and 3 from J, leaving 4 bases between them. This chain's CDR3 is CSARVGYEQYF. CDR3 coding DNA: TGCAGTGCTAGAGTCGGCTACGAGCAGTACTTC.

The chain recombines TRBV29-1 with TRBJ2-7; 10 nucleotides line up with TRBD1. V lost 8 bases to trimming and J lost 5 bases; unmatched junction nucleotides: 6. The CDR3 has 12 amino acids. From germline, CDR1 is SQVTM and CDR2 ANQGSEA. CDR3 DNA sequence: TGCAGCATAAGGACAGGGGGTAACGAGCAGTACTTC. Protein product: CSIRTGGNEQYF.